A single sample gave rise to the 9 T cell receptor beta chains below, sequenced in a study of cytomegalovirus exposure and HLA in healthy donors. The PCR employed 60 Vbeta primers together with 13 Jbeta primers. Clones were sequenced by immunoSEQ multiplex PCR, and TCRdb holds only the in-frame ones, with some missing. The profile shows more than 55,000 clones, roughly four fifths of them singletons. The sample taken for sequencing was PBMCs. These TCRs come from a woman in her sixties or seventies in good health and CMV-seropositive.

The rearrangement joins TRBV11-3 to TRBJ2-3, with 9 bases aligning to TRBD2. V was clipped by 3 bases and J by 2 bases; unmatched bases: 6. The V gene's germline CDR1 is SGHNT and CDR2 YENEEA. CDR3 size: 16 residues. The CDR3 sequence: CASSLGLAGVTDTQYF. DNA of the CDR3: TGTGCCAGCAGCTTGGGCTTAGCGGGGGTCACAGATACGCAGTATTTT.

This clone was recorded once. The gene calls are TRBV5-1 and TRBJ2-3; TRBD2 aligns across 7 bases. Germline V gene data show CDR1 as SGHRS and CDR2 as YFSETQ. The CDR3 contains 19 residues. Trimming took 0 bases from V and 3 from J; bases not matched to a gene: 16. The CDR3 sequence: CASSLATWDGGSNTDTQYF. CDR3 in DNA: TGCGCCAGCAGCTTGGCCACTTGGGACGGCGGGAGCAATACAGATACGCAGTATTTT.

This chain connects TRBV7-9 to TRBJ1-5, with unresolved D. This CDR3 has 12 residues. The germline V gene has CDR1 SEHNR and CDR2 FQNEAQ (reference sequence). The V and J ends lost 1 base and 8 bases respectively, with 6 bases between them. In DNA form, the CDR3 reads TGTGCCAGCAGCTTAGGAGGCGAGCCCCAGCATTTT. The encoded protein is CASSLGGEPQHF.

The CDR3 is CASSPRDTARYGYTF. CDR3 in DNA: TGTGCCAGTAGTCCCCGGGACACCGCCCGATATGGCTACACCTTC. The rearrangement uses TRBV19 and TRBJ1-2, with D perhaps matching TRBD1 (6 bases). Germline V gene lookup returns CDR1 LNHDA and CDR2 SQIVND (reference sequence). CDR3 length: 15 residues. V was clipped by 5 bases and J by 5 bases, with 18 bases between them.

The V call is TRBV5-1, the J call TRBJ1-3, with no clear D. CDR3 length: 14 amino acids. V lost 4 bases and J lost 5, with 13 bases in between. The germline gives CDR1 SGHRS, CDR2 YFSETQ. The CDR3 DNA sequence: TGCGCCAGCAGCGATGGAGGCGGACGAAACACCATATATTTT. Translation: CASSDGGGRNTIYF. The variable domain in full, with the rest retrieved from reference TRBV5-1 and TRBJ1-3, is KAGVTQTPRYLIKTRGQQVTLSCSPISGHRSVSWYQQTPGQGLQFLFEYFSETQRNKGNFPGRFSGRQFSNSRSEMNVSTLELGDSALYLCASSDGGGRNTIYFGEGSWLTVV.

The chain joins TRBV7-6 to TRBJ2-2, with 8 nucleotides matching TRBD1. CDR3 size: 17 residues. Germline trimming cut 0 bases from V and 1 base from J; bases unmatched to any gene: 4. CDR1 and CDR2 (germline): SGHVS, FNYEAQ. This chain's CDR3 is CASSLAPGTGNTGELFF. In DNA, the CDR3 is TGTGCCAGCAGCTTAGCGCCCGGGACAGGGAACACCGGGGAGCTGTTTTTT.

The chain couples TRBV7-2 to TRBJ1-3; weak D call: TRBD1 (5 bases). This CDR3 spans 17 amino acids. The germline gives CDR1 SGHTA, CDR2 FQGNSA. Trimming left V 1 base short and J 0 bases short, with 13 bases between. CDR3 sequence (DNA): TGTGCCAGCAGCTTAGTTGGACACAGGAACTCTGGAAACACCATATATTTT. Protein product: CASSLVGHRNSGNTIYF.

The J gene is TRBJ2-5, the V gene TRBV6-5; a weak D match, TRBD2 (5 bases). The V end was cut by 0 bases, the J end by 7 bases, with 12 bases between. CDR1 is MNHEY, CDR2 SVGAGI, per germline. The CDR3 runs 14 residues. The CDR3: CASSYSERVVTQYF. The CDR3 coding sequence is TGTGCCAGCAGTTACTCGGAGAGGGTGGTGACCCAGTACTTC.

The chain combines TRBV7-9 with TRBJ1-1; no clear D. Germline V gene sequence: CDR1 SEHNR, CDR2 FQNEAQ (reference sequence). This CDR3 has 15 amino acids. V gave up 3 bases and J gave up 1 base, with 12 bases separating them. The CDR3 DNA reads as TGTGCCAGCAGCTTTGGGCTGGTAACGAACACTGAAGCTTTCTTT. Amino acid sequence: CASSFGLVTNTEAFF.